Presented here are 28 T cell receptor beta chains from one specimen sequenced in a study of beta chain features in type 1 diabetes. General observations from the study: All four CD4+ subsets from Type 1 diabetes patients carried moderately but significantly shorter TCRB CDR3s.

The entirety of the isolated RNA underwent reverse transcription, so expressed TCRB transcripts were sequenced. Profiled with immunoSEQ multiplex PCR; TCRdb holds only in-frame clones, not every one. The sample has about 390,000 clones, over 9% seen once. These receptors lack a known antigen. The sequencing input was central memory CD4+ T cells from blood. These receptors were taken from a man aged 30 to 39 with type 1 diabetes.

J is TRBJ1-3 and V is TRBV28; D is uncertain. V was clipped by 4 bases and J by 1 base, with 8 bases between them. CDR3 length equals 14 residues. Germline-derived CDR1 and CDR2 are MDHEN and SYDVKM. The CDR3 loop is CASSSAGSGNTIYF. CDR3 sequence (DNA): TGTGCCAGCAGTTCGGCTGGGTCTGGAAACACCATATATTTT.

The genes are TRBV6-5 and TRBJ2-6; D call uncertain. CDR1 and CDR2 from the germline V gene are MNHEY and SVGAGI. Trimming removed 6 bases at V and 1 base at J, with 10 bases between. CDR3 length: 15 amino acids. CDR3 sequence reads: CASSSTSSGANVLTF. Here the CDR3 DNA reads TGTGCCAGCAGCTCGACCTCTTCTGGGGCCAACGTCCTGACTTTC.

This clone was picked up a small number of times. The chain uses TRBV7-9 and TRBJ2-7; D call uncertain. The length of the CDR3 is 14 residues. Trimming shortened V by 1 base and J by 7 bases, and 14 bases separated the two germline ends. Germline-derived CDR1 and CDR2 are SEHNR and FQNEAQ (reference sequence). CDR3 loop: CASSLGVGFWEQYF. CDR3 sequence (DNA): TGTGCCAGCAGCTTAGGGGTGGGTTTCTGGGAGCAGTACTTC. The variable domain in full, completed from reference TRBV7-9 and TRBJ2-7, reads DTGVSQNPRHKITKRGQNVTFRCDPISEHNRLYWYRQTLGQGPEFLTYFQNEAQLEKSRLLSDRFSAERPKGSFSTLEIQRTEQGDSAMYLCASSLGVGFWEQYFGPGTRLTVT.

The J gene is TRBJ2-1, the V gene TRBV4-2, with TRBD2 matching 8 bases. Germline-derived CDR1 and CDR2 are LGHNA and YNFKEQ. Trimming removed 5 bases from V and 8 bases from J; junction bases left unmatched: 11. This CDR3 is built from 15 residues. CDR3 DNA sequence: TGTGCCAGCAGCGGTAGCGGGGTAATTAGCGATGAGCAGTTCTTC. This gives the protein CASSGSGVISDEQFF.

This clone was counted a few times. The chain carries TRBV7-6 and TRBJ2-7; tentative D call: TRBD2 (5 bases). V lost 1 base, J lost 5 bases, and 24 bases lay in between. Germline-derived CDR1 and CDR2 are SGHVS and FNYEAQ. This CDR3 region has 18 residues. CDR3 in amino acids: CASSLGHLVATSWNEQYF. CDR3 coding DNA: TGTGCCAGCAGCTTAGGTCACTTGGTAGCGACGTCTTGGAACGAGCAGTACTTC.

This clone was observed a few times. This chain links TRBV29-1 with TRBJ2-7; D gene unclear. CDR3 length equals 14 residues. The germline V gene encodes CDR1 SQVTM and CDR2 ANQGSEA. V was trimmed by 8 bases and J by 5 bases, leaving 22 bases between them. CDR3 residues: CSFTPLDLYDEQYF. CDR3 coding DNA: TGCAGCTTCACCCCCCTTGACCTGTATGACGAGCAGTACTTC.

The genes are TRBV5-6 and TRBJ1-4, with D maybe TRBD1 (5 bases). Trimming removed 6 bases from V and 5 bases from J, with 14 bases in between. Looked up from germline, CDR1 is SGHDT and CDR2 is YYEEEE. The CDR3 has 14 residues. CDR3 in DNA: TGTGCCAGCACCCACGGGACTTCAAATGAAAAACTGTTTTTT. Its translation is CASTHGTSNEKLFF.

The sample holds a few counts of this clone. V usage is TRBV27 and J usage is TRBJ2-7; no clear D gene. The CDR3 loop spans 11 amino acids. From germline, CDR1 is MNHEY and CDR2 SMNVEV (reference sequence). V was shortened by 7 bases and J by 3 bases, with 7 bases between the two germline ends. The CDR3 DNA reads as TGTGCCAGCACTATCGACTACGAGCAGTACTTC. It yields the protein CASTIDYEQYF.

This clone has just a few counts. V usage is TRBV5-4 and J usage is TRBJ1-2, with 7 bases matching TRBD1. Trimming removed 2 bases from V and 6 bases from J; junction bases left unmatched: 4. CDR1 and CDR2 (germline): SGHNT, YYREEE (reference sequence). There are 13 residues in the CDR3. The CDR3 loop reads CASSFPQGDGYTF. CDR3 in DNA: TGTGCCAGCAGCTTTCCCCAGGGGGATGGCTACACCTTC.

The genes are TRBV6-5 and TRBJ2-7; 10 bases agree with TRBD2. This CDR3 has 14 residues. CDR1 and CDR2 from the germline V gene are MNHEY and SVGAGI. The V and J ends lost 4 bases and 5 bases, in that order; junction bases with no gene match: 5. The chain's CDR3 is CASSLTSGLDEQYF. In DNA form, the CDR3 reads TGTGCCAGCAGTTTGACTAGCGGGCTCGACGAGCAGTACTTC.

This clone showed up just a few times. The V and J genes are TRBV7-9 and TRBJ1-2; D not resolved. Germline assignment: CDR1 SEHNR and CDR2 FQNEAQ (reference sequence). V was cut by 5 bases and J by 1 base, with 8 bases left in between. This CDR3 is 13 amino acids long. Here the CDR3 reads CASSPEGNYGYTF. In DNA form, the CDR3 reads TGTGCCAGCAGCCCCGAAGGTAACTATGGCTACACCTTC. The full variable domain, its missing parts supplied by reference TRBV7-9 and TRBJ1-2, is DTGVSQNPRHKITKRGQNVTFRCDPISEHNRLYWYRQTLGQGPEFLTYFQNEAQLEKSRLLSDRFSAERPKGSFSTLEIQRTEQGDSAMYLCASSPEGNYGYTFGSGTRLTVV.

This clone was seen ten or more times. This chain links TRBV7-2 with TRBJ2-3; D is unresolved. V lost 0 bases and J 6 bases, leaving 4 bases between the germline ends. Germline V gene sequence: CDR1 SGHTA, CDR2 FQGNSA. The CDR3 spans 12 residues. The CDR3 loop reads CASSLAYDTQYF. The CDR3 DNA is TGTGCCAGCAGCTTAGCTTACGATACGCAGTATTTT.

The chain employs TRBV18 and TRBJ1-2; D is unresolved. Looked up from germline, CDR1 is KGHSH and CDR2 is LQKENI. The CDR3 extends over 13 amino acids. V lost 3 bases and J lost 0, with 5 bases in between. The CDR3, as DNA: TGTGCCAGCTCACCTGACACTAACTATGGCTACACCTTC. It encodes CASSPDTNYGYTF.

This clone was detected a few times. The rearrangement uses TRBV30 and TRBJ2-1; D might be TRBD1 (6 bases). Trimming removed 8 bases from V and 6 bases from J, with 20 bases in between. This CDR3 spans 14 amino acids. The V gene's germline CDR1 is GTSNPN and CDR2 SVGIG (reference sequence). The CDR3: CARWGSRGSNEQFF. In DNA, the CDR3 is TGTGCCCGCTGGGGCAGTAGGGGGTCCAATGAGCAGTTCTTC.

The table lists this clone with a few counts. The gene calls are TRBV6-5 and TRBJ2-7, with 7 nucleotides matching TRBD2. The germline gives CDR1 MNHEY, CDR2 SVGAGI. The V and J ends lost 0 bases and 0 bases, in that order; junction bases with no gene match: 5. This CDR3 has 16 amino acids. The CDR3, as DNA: TGTGCCAGCAGTTACTCGATAGGCGGGAGCTCCTACGAGCAGTACTTC. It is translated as CASSYSIGGSSYEQYF.

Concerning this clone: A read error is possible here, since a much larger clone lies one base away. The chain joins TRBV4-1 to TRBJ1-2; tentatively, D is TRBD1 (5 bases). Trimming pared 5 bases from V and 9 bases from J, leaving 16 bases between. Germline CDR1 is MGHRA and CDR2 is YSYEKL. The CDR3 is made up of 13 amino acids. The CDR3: CASSFPLGHRYTF. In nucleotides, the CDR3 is TGCGCCAGCAGCTTTCCCCTGGGGCACCGCTACACCTTC.

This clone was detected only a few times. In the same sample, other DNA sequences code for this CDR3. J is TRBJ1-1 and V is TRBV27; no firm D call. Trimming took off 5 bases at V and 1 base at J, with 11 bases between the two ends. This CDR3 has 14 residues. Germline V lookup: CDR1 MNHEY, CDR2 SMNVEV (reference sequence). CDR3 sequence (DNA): TGTGCCAGCAGTCCCTTGGGCCAGAACACTGAAGCTTTCTTT. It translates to CASSPLGQNTEAFF.

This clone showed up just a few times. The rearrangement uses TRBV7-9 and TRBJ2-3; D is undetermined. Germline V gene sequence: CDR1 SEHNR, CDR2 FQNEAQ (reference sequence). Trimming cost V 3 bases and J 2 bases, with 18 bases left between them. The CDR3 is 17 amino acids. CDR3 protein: CASSFGSGRTITDTQYF. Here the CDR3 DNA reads TGTGCCAGCAGCTTCGGCTCGGGCCGAACAATCACAGATACGCAGTATTTT.

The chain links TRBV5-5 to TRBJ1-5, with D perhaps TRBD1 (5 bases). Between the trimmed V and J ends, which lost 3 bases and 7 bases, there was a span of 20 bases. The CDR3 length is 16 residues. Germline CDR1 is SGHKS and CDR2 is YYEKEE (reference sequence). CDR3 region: CASSSSGTLRDQPQHF. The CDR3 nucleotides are TGTGCCAGCAGCTCGAGTGGGACCCTGAGGGACCAGCCCCAGCATTTT.

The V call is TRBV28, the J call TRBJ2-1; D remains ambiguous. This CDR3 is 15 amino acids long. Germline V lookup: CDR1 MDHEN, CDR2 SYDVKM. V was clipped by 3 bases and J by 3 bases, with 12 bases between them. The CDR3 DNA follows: TGTGCCAGCAGTTTGTACGACACCTACTACAATGAGCAGTTCTTC. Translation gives CASSLYDTYYNEQFF.

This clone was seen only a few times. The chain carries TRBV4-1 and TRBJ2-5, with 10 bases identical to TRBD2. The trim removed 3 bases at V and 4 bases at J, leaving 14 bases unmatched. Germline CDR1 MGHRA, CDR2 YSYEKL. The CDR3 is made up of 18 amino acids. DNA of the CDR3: TGCGCCAGCAGCCAGAGAGAACTAGCGGGATCAGTGGGAGAGACCCAGTACTTC. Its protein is CASSQRELAGSVGETQYF.

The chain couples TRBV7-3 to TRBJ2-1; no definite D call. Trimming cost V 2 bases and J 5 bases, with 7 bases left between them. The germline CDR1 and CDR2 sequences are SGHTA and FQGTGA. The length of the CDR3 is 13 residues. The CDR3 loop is CASSLRNDNEQFF. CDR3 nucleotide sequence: TGTGCCAGCAGCTTACGGAACGACAATGAGCAGTTCTTC.

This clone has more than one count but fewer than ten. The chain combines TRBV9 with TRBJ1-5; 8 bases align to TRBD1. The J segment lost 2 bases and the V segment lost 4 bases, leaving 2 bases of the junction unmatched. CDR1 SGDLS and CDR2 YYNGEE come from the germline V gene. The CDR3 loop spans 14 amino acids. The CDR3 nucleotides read TGTGCCAGCAGCAAGACAGGGGGCAATCAGCCCCAGCATTTT. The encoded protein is CASSKTGGNQPQHF.

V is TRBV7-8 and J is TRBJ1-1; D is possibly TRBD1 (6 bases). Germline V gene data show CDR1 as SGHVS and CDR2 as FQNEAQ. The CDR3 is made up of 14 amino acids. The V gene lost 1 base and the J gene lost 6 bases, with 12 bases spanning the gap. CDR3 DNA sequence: TGTGCCAGCAGCTTAGACAGGGTAATCTCTGAAGCTTTCTTT. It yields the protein CASSLDRVISEAFF.

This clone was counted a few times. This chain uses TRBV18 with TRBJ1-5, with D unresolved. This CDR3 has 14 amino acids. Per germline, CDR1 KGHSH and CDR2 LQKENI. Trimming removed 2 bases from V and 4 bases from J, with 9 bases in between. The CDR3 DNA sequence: TGTGCCAGCTCACCAGGGCAGTTGAATCAGCCCCAGCATTTT. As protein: CASSPGQLNQPQHF.

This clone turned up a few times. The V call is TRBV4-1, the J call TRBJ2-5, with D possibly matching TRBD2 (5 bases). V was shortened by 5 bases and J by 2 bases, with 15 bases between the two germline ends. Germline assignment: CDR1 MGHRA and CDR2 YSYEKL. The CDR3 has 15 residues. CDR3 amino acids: CASSSERTSQETQYF. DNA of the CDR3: TGCGCCAGCAGCTCGGAACGGACTTCTCAAGAGACCCAGTACTTC.

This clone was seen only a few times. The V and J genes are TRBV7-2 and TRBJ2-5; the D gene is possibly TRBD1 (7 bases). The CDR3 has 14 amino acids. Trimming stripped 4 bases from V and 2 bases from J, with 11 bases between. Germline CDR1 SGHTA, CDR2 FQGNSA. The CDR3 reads CASSSAGQQETQYF. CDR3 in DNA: TGTGCCAGCAGCTCGGCGGGACAGCAAGAGACCCAGTACTTC. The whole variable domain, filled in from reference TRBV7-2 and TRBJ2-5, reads GAGVSQSPSNKVTEKGKDVELRCDPISGHTALYWYRQSLGQGLEFLIYFQGNSAPDKSGLPSDRFSAERTGGSVSTLTIQRTQQEDSAVYLCASSSAGQQETQYFGPGTRLLVL.

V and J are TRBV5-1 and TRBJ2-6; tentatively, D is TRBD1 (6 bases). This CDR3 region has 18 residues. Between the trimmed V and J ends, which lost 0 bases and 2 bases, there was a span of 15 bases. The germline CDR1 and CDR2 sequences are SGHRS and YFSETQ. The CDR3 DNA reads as TGCGCCAGCAGCTTGGCCCCAGGGGCCCCCACTGGGGCCAACGTCCTGACTTTC. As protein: CASSLAPGAPTGANVLTF.